This TCR beta chain was identified during a study of T cells in Graves' hyperthyroidism and ophthalmopathy. Study at large: Any treatment followed the collection of peripheral blood at initial diagnosis.

TCR beta CDR3 regions were amplified from RNA transcripts. The HTBI primer set was used in a first-round RT-PCR of the TCR CDR3. TCRdb re-called the multiplex PCR reads through MiXCR, storing one row per CDR3 protein. The sample shows 150,000 or so distinct CDR3 sequences, 22% of them seen only once. Germline values: CDR1 SGDLS, CDR2 YYNGEE. Trimming cost V 0 bases and J 10 bases, with 17 bases left between them. This CDR3 has 15 amino acids. The receptor's source is a woman aged 45 to 65 with Graves' hyperthyroidism that later progressed to Graves' ophthalmopathy. The chain employs TRBV9 and TRBJ2-1; D is unclear. Sequencing used blood. In DNA form, the CDR3 reads TGTGCCAGCAGCGTAGCCGTCTCAGGTGTCTACGAGCAGTTCTTC. Translation: CASSVAVSGVYEQFF. The full variable domain, completed using reference TRBV9 and TRBJ2-1, is DSGVTQTPKHLITATGQRVTLRCSPRSGDLSVYWYQQSLDQGLQFLIQYYNGEERAKGNILERFSAQQFPDLHSELNLSSLELGDSALYFCASSVAVSGVYEQFFGPGTRLTVL.